Listed below are T cell receptor beta chains from one sample, sequenced in a study of blood T cell repertoires in COVID-19. This table comes from immunoSEQ multiplex PCR, and its TCRdb copy is limited to in-frame clones, with some not included. This repertoire shows fewer than 70,000 clones, over 70% found once; its top ten account for approximately 3%. Sequenced: peripheral blood. The receptor source for this set is a man in his fifties or sixties with acute or convalescent COVID-19. The CDR3 runs from the conserved cysteine through the conserved F or W. The order of the fields is CDR3 DNA, CDR3 protein, J gene, clone size, D gene, V gene. D genes are given only for firm matches. A row's size may be missing; if present it is once, few, many or a size class.

TGTGCCAGCACTACTTTCCCCACTGAAGCTTTCTTT CASTTFPTEAFF TRBJ1-1 . . TRBV12-3/TRBV12-4
TGCGCCAGCTCGGGGGTGACGAGCACTGAAGCTTTCTTT CASSGVTSTEAFF TRBJ1-1 . . TRBV5-1
TGCGCCAGCAGCTTGGGGGGGCATGGCACCGGGGAGCTGTTTTTT CASSLGGHGTGELFF TRBJ2-2 medium-sized . TRBV5-1
TGCGCCAGCAGCCGACCTGAACAGGGGGCGAGGCAGCATTTT CASSRPEQGARQHF TRBJ1-5 . TRBD1 TRBV4-1
TGTGCCACCAGCAGAGATGTCCTGGGCTACACCTTC CATSRDVLGYTF TRBJ1-2 . . TRBV15
TGTGCCAGCAGCGCACCTCCGGGACAGGGGCGCTCTGCCCAGCATTTT CASSAPPGQGRSAQHF TRBJ1-5 . TRBD1 TRBV28
TGCGCCAGCAGGGGACAGGGAAGTCTGGATAGCAATCAGCCCCAGCATTTT CASRGQGSLDSNQPQHF TRBJ1-5 . TRBD1 TRBV10-1
TGTGCCAGCAGCTTAGGATCTACTAGCGGGGGATCAGATACGCAGTATTTT CASSLGSTSGGSDTQYF TRBJ2-3 . TRBD2 TRBV11-3
TGTGCCAGCAGTTTCTTCGGGTACAATCAGCCCCAGCATTTT CASSFFGYNQPQHF TRBJ1-5 . . TRBV6-2/TRBV6-3
TGTGCCATCAGTGAGAAGGGCGCCGCTCATAGCGTCTACAATGAGCAGTTCTTC CAISEKGAAHSVYNEQFF TRBJ2-1 . . TRBV10-3
TGTGCCAGCGGGGGGGACCGGGGTGAGCAGTTCTTC CASGGDRGEQFF TRBJ2-1 . TRBD2 TRBV2
TGCGCCAGCAGCCCGGGACGGGAGGCCTACGAGCAGTACTTC CASSPGREAYEQYF TRBJ2-7 . TRBD2 TRBV5-1
TGTGCCAGCAGCACAAATAGCGGGGGAGACTACGAGCAGTACTTC CASSTNSGGDYEQYF TRBJ2-7 . TRBD2 TRBV7-2
TGTGCCAGCAGCTTGGGGGACAGGGGGTCTGGGGAGCTGTTTTTT CASSLGDRGSGELFF TRBJ2-2 . TRBD1 TRBV5-4
TGCGCCAGCAGCTTCCTTCCCGCTAGCGGGGGGGTCGACAATGAGCAGTTCTTC CASSFLPASGGVDNEQFF TRBJ2-1 . TRBD2 TRBV5-1
TGTGCCAGTAGCGTACAGGGTTTTAGCAATCAGCCCCAGCATTTT CASSVQGFSNQPQHF TRBJ1-5 . . TRBV19
TGCGCCAGCAGTGAGTGGAGCGGGGGCGAGACCCAGTACTTC CASSEWSGGETQYF TRBJ2-5 few TRBD2 TRBV10-1
TGTGCCAGCAGCGTAGGACAAGGGTCCTACAATGAGCAGTTCTTC CASSVGQGSYNEQFF TRBJ2-1 . . TRBV5-4
TGTGCCACCAGCAAGGCCAATCCAACAGGGAGCTATGGCTACACCTTC CATSKANPTGSYGYTF TRBJ1-2 . . TRBV15
TGTGCCAGTAGTCAGACTGGGAACACCGGGGAGCTGTTTTTT CASSQTGNTGELFF TRBJ2-2 . . TRBV19
TGTGCCAGCAGCTTAGGGCAGGTTCGGGAAGCTTTCTTT CASSLGQVREAFF TRBJ1-1 . . TRBV7-3
TGTGCCAGCAGTTCCAAGGACAGGGGAACGCAGTATTTT CASSSKDRGTQYF TRBJ2-3 once TRBD1 TRBV28
TGTGCCAGTAGTCCTAGGGGTGCTAATGAAAAACTGTTTTTT CASSPRGANEKLFF TRBJ1-4 . . TRBV19
TGTGCCAGCAGAAAACAGGGAGGAAACACCATATATTTT CASRKQGGNTIYF TRBJ1-3 . . TRBV5-6
TGTGCCAGCAGCCCCAACACAGATACGCAGTATTTT CASSPNTDTQYF TRBJ2-3 . . TRBV5-4
TGTGCCAGCAGCTATACACAGGGGAAGGAGACCCAGTACTTC CASSYTQGKETQYF TRBJ2-5 . TRBD1 TRBV11-2
TGTGCCAGCAGCTACGATCATAGCAATCAGCCCCAGCATTTT CASSYDHSNQPQHF TRBJ1-5 once . TRBV27
TGTGCCACCAGTGAAACAGGGCACTTAACCGGGGAGCTGTTTTTT CATSETGHLTGELFF TRBJ2-2 . . TRBV24-1
TGCGCCAGTCCGGGGGAGACCCAGTACTTC CASPGETQYF TRBJ2-5 . . TRBV5-1
TGTGCCATCAGAAAACAGGGGCCAGAACAGCCCCAGCATTTT CAIRKQGPEQPQHF TRBJ1-5 few TRBD1 TRBV10-3
TGCAGCGTTTACACCTTGGAAAAACTGTTTTTT CSVYTLEKLFF TRBJ1-4 . . TRBV29-1
TGTGCCAGCAGCGCGTACTCGGGGGACTATGCCACAGATACGCAGTATTTT CASSAYSGDYATDTQYF TRBJ2-3 . TRBD2 TRBV7-8
TGCAGTGCTACCGAGGGGAGGAAACTGTTTTTT CSATEGRKLFF TRBJ1-4 . . TRBV20-1
TGTGCCAGCAGCTTAGGCGGGGGGGCGTATGAGCAGTACTTC CASSLGGGAYEQYF TRBJ2-7 . TRBD2 TRBV7-2
TGTGCCAGCAGTCTCTCCCCCCGGACACACGCCCCCAACACTGAAGCTTTCTTT CASSLSPRTHAPNTEAFF TRBJ1-1 . . TRBV7-3
TGTGCCAGCAGCTTGCAGGGCCAGCCCCAGCATTTT CASSLQGQPQHF TRBJ1-5 . . TRBV5-4
TGTGCCAGCAGCCCGGGAAACTATGGCTACACCTTC CASSPGNYGYTF TRBJ1-2 . . TRBV21-1
TGTGCCAGCAGCCAAAGGACAGGGTGGGACACTGAAGCTTTCTTT CASSQRTGWDTEAFF TRBJ1-1 . TRBD1 TRBV14
TGTGCCAGTCGGACTAGCGGGGGAGCAGATACGCAGTATTTT CASRTSGGADTQYF TRBJ2-3 few TRBD2 TRBV7-9
TGTGCCAGCAGCTTAGACAGGGGTAACTATGGCTACACCTTC CASSLDRGNYGYTF TRBJ1-2 . TRBD1 TRBV7-9